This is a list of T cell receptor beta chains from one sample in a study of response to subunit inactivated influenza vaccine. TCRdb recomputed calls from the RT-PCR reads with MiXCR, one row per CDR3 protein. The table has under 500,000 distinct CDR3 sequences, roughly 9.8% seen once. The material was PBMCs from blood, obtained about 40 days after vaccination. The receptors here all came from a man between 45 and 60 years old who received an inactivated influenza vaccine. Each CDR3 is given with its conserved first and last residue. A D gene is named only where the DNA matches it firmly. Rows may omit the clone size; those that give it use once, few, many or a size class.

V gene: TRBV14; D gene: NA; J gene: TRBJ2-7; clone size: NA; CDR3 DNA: TGTGCCAGCAGCCGACGACAACTAGTTTTACCCCCTCAGTACGAGCAGTACTTC; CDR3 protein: CASSRRQLVLPPQYEQYF
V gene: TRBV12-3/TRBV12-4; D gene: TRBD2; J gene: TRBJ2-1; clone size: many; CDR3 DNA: TGTGCCAGCAGTTCCTGGACTAGCGGGGGGGTCTACAATGAGCAGTTCTTC; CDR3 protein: CASSSWTSGGVYNEQFF
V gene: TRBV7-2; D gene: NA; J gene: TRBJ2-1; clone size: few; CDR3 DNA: TGTGCCAGCAGCTTTTTCGATCCATACCAAACTAATAATGAGCAGTTCTTC; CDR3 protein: CASSFFDPYQTNNEQFF
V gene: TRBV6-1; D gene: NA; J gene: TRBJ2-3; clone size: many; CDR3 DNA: TGTGCCAGCAGTCAGAACGGACTCCTCACAGATACGCAGTATTTT; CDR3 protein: CASSQNGLLTDTQYF
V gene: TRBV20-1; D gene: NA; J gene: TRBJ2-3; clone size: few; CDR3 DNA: TGCAGTGCTAGAGGCATCCCGGGGGCCGGTCTCTACACAGATACGCAGTATTTT; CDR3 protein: CSARGIPGAGLYTDTQYF
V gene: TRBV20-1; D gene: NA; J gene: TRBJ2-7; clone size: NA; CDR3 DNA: TGCAGTGCTAGAGATAGCCTAGCGCACGAGCAGTACTTC; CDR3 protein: CSARDSLAHEQYF
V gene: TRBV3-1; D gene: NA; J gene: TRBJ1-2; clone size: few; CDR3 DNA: TGTGCCAGCAGCCAGTCCGCGGCTAACTATGGCTACACCTTC; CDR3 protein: CASSQSAANYGYTF
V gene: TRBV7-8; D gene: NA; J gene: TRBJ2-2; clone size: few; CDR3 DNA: TGTGCCAGCAGCTTAGCGAGTGCCGGGGAGCTGTTTTTT; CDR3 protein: CASSLASAGELFF
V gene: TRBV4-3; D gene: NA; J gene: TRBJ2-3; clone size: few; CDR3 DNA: TGCGCCAGCAGCAGGGGCCCCCACACAGATACGCAGTATTTT; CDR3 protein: CASSRGPHTDTQYF
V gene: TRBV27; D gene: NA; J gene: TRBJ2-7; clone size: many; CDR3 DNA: TGTGCCAGCAGAGGAGGGGGTTCCTACGAGCAGTACTTC; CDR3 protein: CASRGGGSYEQYF
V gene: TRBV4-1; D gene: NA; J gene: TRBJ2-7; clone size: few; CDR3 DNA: TGCGCCAGCAGCCCTTCAGGGATAAGTTACGAGCAGTACTTC; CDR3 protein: CASSPSGISYEQYF
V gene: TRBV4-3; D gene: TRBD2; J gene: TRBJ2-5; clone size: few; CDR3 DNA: TGCGCCAGCAGCCAAGGACTAGCTAAGGGGGAGACCCAGTACTTC; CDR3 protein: CASSQGLAKGETQYF
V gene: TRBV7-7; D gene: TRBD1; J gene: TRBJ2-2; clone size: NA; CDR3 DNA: TGTGCTAGCAGCCCCGGACAGGGCCCAGGGGAGCTGTTTTTT; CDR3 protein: CASSPGQGPGELFF
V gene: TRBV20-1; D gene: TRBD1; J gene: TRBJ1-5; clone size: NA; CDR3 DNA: TGCAGTGCCAGAGGACAGGGGAGCAATCAGCCCCAGCATTTT; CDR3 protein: CSARGQGSNQPQHF
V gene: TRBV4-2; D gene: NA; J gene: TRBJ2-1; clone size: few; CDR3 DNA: TGTGCCAGCAGCCAAGATCCCGACACTCCGGGGTTCTTC; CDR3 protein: CASSQDPDTPGFF
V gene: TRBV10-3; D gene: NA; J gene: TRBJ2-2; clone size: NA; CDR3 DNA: TGTGCCATCAGTGAGGTCGGGGAGCTGTTTTTT; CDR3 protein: CAISEVGELFF
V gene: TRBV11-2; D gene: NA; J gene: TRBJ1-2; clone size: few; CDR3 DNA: TGTGCCAGCAGCGATAGACAGGTCCCCGCCTATGGCTACACCTTC; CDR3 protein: CASSDRQVPAYGYTF
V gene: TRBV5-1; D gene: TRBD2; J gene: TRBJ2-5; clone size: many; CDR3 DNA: TGCGCCAGCAGCTTGATTAGCGGGAGTGAGGAGACCCAGTACTTC; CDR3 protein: CASSLISGSEETQYF
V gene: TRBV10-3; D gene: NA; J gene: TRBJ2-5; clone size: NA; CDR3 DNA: TGTGCCATCAGTGAGCCTTTTGGGGTCGGAGAGACCCAGTACTTC; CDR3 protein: CAISEPFGVGETQYF
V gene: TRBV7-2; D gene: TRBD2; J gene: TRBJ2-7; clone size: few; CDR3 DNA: TGTGCCAGCAGCTTAGTAATGGGACTAGCGGGCTACGAGCAGTACTTC; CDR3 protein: CASSLVMGLAGYEQYF
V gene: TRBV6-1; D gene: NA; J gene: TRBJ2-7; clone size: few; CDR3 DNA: TGTGCCAGCAAGGAGGGTATCTCTAGGTACGAGCAGTACTTC; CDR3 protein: CASKEGISRYEQYF
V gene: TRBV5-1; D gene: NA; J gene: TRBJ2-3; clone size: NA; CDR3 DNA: TGCGCCAGCAGCTTGCTTCGTCCGACCCCGGATACGCAGTATTTT; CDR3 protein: CASSLLRPTPDTQYF
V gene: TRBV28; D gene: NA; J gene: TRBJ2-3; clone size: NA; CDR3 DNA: TGTGCCAGCAGTACCGCCGCGTGGGGGGGCACAGATACGCAGTATTTT; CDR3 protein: CASSTAAWGGTDTQYF
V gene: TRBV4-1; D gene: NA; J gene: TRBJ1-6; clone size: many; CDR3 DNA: TGCGCCAGCAGCCAACGGGGACACCTGCGATCGGAGGCCCTCCACTTT; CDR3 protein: CASSQRGHLRSEALHF
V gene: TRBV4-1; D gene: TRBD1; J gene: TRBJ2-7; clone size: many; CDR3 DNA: TGCGCCAGCAGCCCGGGACAGGGGGCGCGTGCCTACGAGCAGTACTTC; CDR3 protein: CASSPGQGARAYEQYF
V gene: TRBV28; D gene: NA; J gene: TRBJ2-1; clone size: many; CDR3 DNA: TGTGCCAGCAGTTCAACGTTTTCGGGGGCAGCTTACAATGAGCAGTTCTTC; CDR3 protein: CASSSTFSGAAYNEQFF
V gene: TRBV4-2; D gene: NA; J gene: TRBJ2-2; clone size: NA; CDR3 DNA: TGTGCCAGCAGCCAAGAAAAAGGGGCTTACACCGGGGAGCTGTTTTTT; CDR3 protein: CASSQEKGAYTGELFF
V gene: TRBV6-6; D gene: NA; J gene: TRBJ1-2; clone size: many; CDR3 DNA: TGTGCCAGCAGCAGAAGTAACTATGGCTACACCTTC; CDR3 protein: CASSRSNYGYTF
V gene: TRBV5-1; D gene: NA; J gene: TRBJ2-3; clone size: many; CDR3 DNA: TGCGCCAGCAGTGGCACAGGGCTAAGCACAGATACGCAGTATTTT; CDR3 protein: CASSGTGLSTDTQYF
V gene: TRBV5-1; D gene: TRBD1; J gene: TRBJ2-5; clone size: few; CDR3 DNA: TGCGCCAGCAGCTTCCGGGACAGCTATCAAGAGACCCAGTACTTC; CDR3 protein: CASSFRDSYQETQYF
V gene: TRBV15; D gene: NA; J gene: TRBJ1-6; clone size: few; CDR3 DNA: TGTGCCACCAGCAGGGAAGGGGGAGGTTCACCCCTCCACTTT; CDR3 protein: CATSREGGGSPLHF
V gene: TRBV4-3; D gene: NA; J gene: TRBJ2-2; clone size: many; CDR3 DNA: TGCGCCAGCAGCCAAGAAGTGACGAACACCGGGGAGCTGTTTTTT; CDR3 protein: CASSQEVTNTGELFF
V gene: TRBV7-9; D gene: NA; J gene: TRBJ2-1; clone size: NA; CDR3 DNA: TGTGCCAGCAGCTTTAGTACTATTTCGGATGAGCAGTTCTTC; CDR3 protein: CASSFSTISDEQFF
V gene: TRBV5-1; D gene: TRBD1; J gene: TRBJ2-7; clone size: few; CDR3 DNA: TGCGCCAGCAGCTTGGAGGGACAGGGGCCCAACGAGCAGTACTTC; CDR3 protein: CASSLEGQGPNEQYF
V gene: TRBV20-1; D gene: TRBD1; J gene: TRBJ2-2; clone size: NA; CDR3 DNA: TGCAGTGCTTACGGACAGGGGAAGAACACCGGGGAGCTGTTTTTT; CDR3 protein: CSAYGQGKNTGELFF
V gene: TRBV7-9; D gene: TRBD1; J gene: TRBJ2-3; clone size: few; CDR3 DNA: TGTGCCAGCAGCGAAGGGACAGGGATCCTCACAGATACGCAGTATTTT; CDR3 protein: CASSEGTGILTDTQYF
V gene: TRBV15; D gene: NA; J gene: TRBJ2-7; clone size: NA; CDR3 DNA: TGTGCCACCAGCAGAGGTGACTCCTTCGCCGAGCAGTACTTC; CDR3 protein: CATSRGDSFAEQYF
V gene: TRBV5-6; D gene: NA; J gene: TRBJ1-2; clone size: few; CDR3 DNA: TGTGCCAGCAGCTGGGTGGGGGCTCTATCTGGCTACACCTTC; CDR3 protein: CASSWVGALSGYTF
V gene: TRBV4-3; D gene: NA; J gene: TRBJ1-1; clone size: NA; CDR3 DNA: TGCGCCAGCAGCCAAGACTCCATGGGGAGTGCTGAAGCTTTCTTT; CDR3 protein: CASSQDSMGSAEAFF
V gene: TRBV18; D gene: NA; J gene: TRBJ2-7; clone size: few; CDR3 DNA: TGTGCCAGCTCACCGGGCCCGGGAGCCAACTACGAGCAGTACTTC; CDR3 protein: CASSPGPGANYEQYF
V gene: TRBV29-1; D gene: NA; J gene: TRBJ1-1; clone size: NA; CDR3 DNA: TGCAGCGTTGAACAGGGCTTGAACACTGAAGCTTTCTTT; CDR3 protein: CSVEQGLNTEAFF
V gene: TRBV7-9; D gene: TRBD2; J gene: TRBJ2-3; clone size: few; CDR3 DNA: TGTGCCAGCAGCTCACGACTAGCGGGGTTCACAGATACGCAGTATTTT; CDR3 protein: CASSSRLAGFTDTQYF
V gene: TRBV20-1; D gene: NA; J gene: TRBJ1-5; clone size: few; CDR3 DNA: TGCAGTGCTAGACGACAGGAGAATCAGCCCCAGCATTTT; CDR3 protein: CSARRQENQPQHF
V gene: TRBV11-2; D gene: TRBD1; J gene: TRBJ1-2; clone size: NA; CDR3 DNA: TGTGCCAGCAGCTTACCTGGACAGGCCTATGGCTACACCTTC; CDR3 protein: CASSLPGQAYGYTF
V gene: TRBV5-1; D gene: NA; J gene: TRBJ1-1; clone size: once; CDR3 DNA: TGCGCCAGCAGCTTTGTAGACAACACTGAAGCTTTCTTT; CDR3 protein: CASSFVDNTEAFF
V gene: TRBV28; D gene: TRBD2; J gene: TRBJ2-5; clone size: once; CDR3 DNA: TGTGCCAGCAGGTCAGCGGGAGGGCCGCGGGAGACCCAGTACTTC; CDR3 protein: CASRSAGGPRETQYF
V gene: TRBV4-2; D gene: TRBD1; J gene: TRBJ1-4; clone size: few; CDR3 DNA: TGTGCCAGCAGCGCCACGGGACAGGGGGGGAGTGCAACTAATGAAAAACTGTTTTTT; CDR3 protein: CASSATGQGGSATNEKLFF